The rows below give T cell receptor beta chains drawn from one sample of a study of blood T cell repertoires in COVID-19. The assay was immunoSEQ multiplex PCR, and TCRdb's table has in-frame clones only and misses some. The sample has around 140,000 clones, around 79% seen once. Sequencing input: PBMCs or T cells enriched from blood (not recorded which). The receptors were sampled from a woman between 50 and 59 years old who had recovered from COVID-19. Each CDR3 is given without its conserved first and last residue.

V: TRBV10-3; J: TRBJ2-6; CDR3: AISDRDAGANVLT
V: TRBV5-5; J: TRBJ2-5; CDR3: ASSLAGGRETQY
V: TRBV27; J: TRBJ1-4; CDR3: ASSHDRVEKLF
V: TRBV7-3; J: TRBJ2-3; CDR3: ASSWGTSLDTQY
V: TRBV6-6; J: TRBJ1-5; CDR3: ASSYGGGYEQPQH
V: TRBV5-4; J: TRBJ1-2; CDR3: ASSRPGNYGYT
V: TRBV19; J: TRBJ2-3; CDR3: ASSIARTSGTDTQY
V: TRBV19; J: TRBJ1-6; CDR3: ASSIKTGGYSPLH
V: TRBV27; J: TRBJ2-7; CDR3: ASSSTPGTGVYEQY
V: TRBV10-3; J: TRBJ2-1; CDR3: AISEFENEQF
V: TRBV11-1; J: TRBJ2-7; CDR3: ASSFAHPTSSYEQY
V: TRBV3-1/TRBV3-2; J: TRBJ1-2; CDR3: ASSQDMGGSGYT
V: TRBV30; J: TRBJ1-2; CDR3: AWSVRQGPALYGYT
V: TRBV2; J: TRBJ1-5; CDR3: ASSLGARLNQPQH
V: TRBV25-1; J: TRBJ1-1; CDR3: ASSPTGPKNTEAF
V: TRBV18; J: TRBJ1-5; CDR3: ASSPGKGHTYSNQPQH
V: TRBV4-1; J: TRBJ1-1; CDR3: ASSLTGVANTEAF
V: TRBV5-4; J: TRBJ1-2; CDR3: ASSAGQTYGYT
V: TRBV14; J: TRBJ2-5; CDR3: ASSRAAGQETQY
V: TRBV6-5; J: TRBJ1-6; CDR3: ASSYSGAGDSPLH
V: TRBV7-9; J: TRBJ1-2; CDR3: ASSSTGGEVGYT
V: TRBV5-4; J: TRBJ2-2; CDR3: ASSQTPNTGELF
V: TRBV10-3; J: TRBJ1-2; CDR3: AISENLGQGGYGYT
V: TRBV19; J: TRBJ1-1; CDR3: ASSSRTGEIEAF
V: TRBV3-1/TRBV3-2; J: TRBJ2-3; CDR3: ASSQDRASGADTQY
V: TRBV9; J: TRBJ2-1; CDR3: ASSPRGDGANNEQF